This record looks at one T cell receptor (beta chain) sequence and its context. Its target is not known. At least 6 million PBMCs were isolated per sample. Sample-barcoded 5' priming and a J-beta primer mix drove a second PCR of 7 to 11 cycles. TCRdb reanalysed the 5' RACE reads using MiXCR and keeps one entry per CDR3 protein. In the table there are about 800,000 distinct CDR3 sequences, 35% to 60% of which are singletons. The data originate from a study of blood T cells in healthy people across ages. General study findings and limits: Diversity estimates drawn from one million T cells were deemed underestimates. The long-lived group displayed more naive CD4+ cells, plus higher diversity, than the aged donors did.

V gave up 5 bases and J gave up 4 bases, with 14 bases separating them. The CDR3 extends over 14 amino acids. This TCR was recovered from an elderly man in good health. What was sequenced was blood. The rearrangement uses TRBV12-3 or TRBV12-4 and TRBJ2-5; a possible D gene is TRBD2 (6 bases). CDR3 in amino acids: CASSLGGNRETQYF. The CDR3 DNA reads TGTGCCAGCAGTCTTGGCGGGAACAGAGAGACCCAGTACTTC.